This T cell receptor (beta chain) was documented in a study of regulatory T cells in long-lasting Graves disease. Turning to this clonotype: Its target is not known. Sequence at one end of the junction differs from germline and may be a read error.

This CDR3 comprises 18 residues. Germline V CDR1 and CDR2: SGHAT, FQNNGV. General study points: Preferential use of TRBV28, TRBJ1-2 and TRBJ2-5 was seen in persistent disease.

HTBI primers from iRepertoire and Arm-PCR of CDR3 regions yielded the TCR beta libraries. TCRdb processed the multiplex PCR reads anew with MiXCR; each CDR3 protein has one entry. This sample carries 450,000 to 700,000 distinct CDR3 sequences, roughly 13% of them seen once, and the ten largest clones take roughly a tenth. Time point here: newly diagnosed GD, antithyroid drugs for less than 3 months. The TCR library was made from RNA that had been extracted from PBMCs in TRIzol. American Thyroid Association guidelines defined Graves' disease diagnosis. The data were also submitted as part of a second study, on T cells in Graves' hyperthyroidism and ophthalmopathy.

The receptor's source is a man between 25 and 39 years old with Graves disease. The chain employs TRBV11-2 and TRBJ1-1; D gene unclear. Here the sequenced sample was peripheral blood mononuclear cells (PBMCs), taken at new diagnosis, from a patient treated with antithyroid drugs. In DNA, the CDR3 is TGTGCCAGCAGCTCGCCCCGGGTCTCCCCACGGCGGAACACTGAAGCTCTCTTT. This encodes CASSSPRVSPRRNTEALF. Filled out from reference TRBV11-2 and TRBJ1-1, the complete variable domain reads EAGVAQSPRYKIIEKRQSVAFWCNPISGHATLYWYQQILGQGPKLLIQFQNNGVVDDSQLPKDRFSAERLKGVDSTLKIQPAKLEDSAVYLCASSSPRVSPRRNTEALFGQGTRLTVV.